What follows are 23 T cell receptor beta chains derived from one specimen sequenced in a study of beta chain features in type 1 diabetes. Study-level results: All four CD4+ subsets of Type 1 diabetes patients contained TCRB CDR3s that were moderately but significantly shorter.

Antigens for these TCRs are unknown. Of the isolated RNA, all was reverse transcribed, and so the sequenced material was expressed TCRB transcripts. The table came from immunoSEQ multiplex PCR; TCRdb's copy has only in-frame clones and leaves some out. The profile shows a few hundred thousand clones, approximately 15% of them singletons. The sequenced sample consisted of naive CD4+ T cells from blood. The receptors were sampled from a man aged 25-40 years with type 1 diabetes.

The chain is built from TRBV2 and TRBJ2-1; D gene unclear. V was trimmed by 2 bases and J by 6 bases, leaving 14 bases between them. The CDR3 has 15 amino acids. Germline values: CDR1 SNHLY, CDR2 FYNNEI. CDR3 residues: CASSENSGPTNEQFF. The CDR3 nucleotides are TGTGCCAGCAGTGAAAATAGTGGTCCCACCAATGAGCAGTTCTTC.

This clone was detected only a few times. The chain carries TRBV29-1 and TRBJ1-1, with a possible D match to TRBD1 (5 bases). There are 13 residues in the CDR3. Germline-derived CDR1 and CDR2 are SQVTM and ANQGSEA. V lost 2 bases, J lost 1 base, and 8 bases lay in between. CDR3 in amino acids: CSVERTKNTEAFF. In DNA form, the CDR3 reads TGCAGCGTTGAACGGACAAAGAACACTGAAGCTTTCTTT.

The V and J genes are TRBV4-1 and TRBJ2-3, with 8 bases lining up with TRBD2. Germline V gene sequence: CDR1 MGHRA, CDR2 YSYEKL. The ends lost 1 base at V and 2 bases at J; junction bases unmatched: 11. CDR3 length: 18 amino acids. In DNA, the CDR3 is TGCGCCAGCAGCCAAGGTCCTAAGACTAGCGCCTCCACAGATACGCAGTATTTT. Protein sequence: CASSQGPKTSASTDTQYF.

The chain employs TRBV18 and TRBJ1-2; D gene unclear. This CDR3 region has 13 residues. V gave up 0 bases and J gave up 4 bases, with 6 bases separating them. Germline V gene lookup returns CDR1 KGHSH and CDR2 LQKENI. Here the CDR3 DNA reads TGTGCCAGCTCACCACCGAACAGCTATGGCTACACCTTC. Its translation is CASSPPNSYGYTF.

This clone was picked up a small number of times. V gene TRBV11-3 combines with J gene TRBJ1-2; D ambiguous. The CDR3 runs 13 residues. The V and J ends lost 2 bases and 6 bases respectively, with 10 bases between them. Germline lookup yields CDR1 SGHNT and CDR2 YENEEA. CDR3 residues: CASSLHRLDGYTF. CDR3 coding DNA: TGTGCCAGCAGCTTACATCGGCTAGATGGCTACACCTTC. The entire variable domain, with the rest obtained from reference TRBV11-3 and TRBJ1-2, is as follows: EAGVVQSPRYKIIEKKQPVAFWCNPISGHNTLYWYLQNLGQGPELLIRYENEEAVDDSQLPKDRFSAERLKGVDSTLKIQPAELGDSAVYLCASSLHRLDGYTFGSGTRLTVV.

In this sample, this clone turned up a few times. This chain joins TRBV11-3 and TRBJ2-7; tentative D call: TRBD1 (5 bases). V dropped 4 bases and J dropped 4 bases, with 14 bases sitting between them. Germline lookup yields CDR1 SGHNT and CDR2 YENEEA. CDR3 size: 14 residues. The CDR3 DNA reads TGTGCCAGCAGCTCCCGGACATTAATGTACGAGCAGTACTTC. Translation gives CASSSRTLMYEQYF.

Only a few counts were recorded for this clone. The genes are TRBV7-9 and TRBJ2-3; 7 bases are shared with TRBD2. Germline V CDR1 and CDR2: SEHNR, FQNEAQ (reference sequence). The trim removed 5 bases at V and 3 bases at J, leaving 14 bases unmatched. The CDR3 consists of 17 residues. The CDR3 loop reads CASSPYFQRGGTDTQYF. In nucleotides, the CDR3 is TGTGCCAGCAGCCCATACTTCCAGCGGGGTGGGACAGATACGCAGTATTTT.

This clone was seen only a few times. This chain joins TRBV4-1 and TRBJ2-3; 15 nucleotides match TRBD2. Germline CDR1 is MGHRA and CDR2 is YSYEKL. With 2 bases clipped from V and 6 bases from J, the junction kept 9 bases outside the gene matches. The CDR3 contains 18 residues. CDR3 loop: CASSQYKGTSGGTDTQYF. CDR3 DNA: TGCGCCAGCAGCCAATATAAGGGGACTAGCGGGGGGACGGATACGCAGTATTTT.

J is TRBJ2-3 and V is TRBV27; TRBD1 is a possible D gene (5 bases). Trimming removed 2 bases from V and 3 bases from J, with 12 bases in between. Germline lookup yields CDR1 MNHEY and CDR2 SMNVEV (reference sequence). CDR3 length: 15 amino acids. This CDR3 is CASSLGWQGTDTQYF. The CDR3 DNA follows: TGTGCCAGCAGTTTAGGGTGGCAGGGTACAGATACGCAGTATTTT.

The chain carries TRBV18 and TRBJ1-4; 7 bases are shared with TRBD1. This CDR3 is built from 16 residues. The trim removed 3 bases at V and 5 bases at J, leaving 9 bases unmatched. CDR1 and CDR2 (germline): KGHSH, LQKENI. CDR3 protein: CASSPSMTGTNEKLFF. CDR3 DNA sequence: TGTGCCAGCTCACCCTCGATGACAGGGACAAATGAAAAACTGTTTTTT. The variable domain in full, completed from reference TRBV18 and TRBJ1-4, reads NAGVMQNPRHLVRRRGQEARLRCSPMKGHSHVYWYRQLPEEGLKFMVYLQKENIIDESGMPKERFSAEFPKEGPSILRIQQVVRGDSAAYFCASSPSMTGTNEKLFFGSGTQLSVL.

This clone was observed a few times. The chain links TRBV5-6 to TRBJ2-7, with D possibly matching TRBD1 (5 bases). Germline V CDR1 and CDR2: SGHDT, YYEEEE. The CDR3 consists of 13 residues. V gave up 4 bases and J gave up 2 bases, with 10 bases separating them. The CDR3 region has the DNA TGTGCCAGCAGCCCGGACAAGACCTACGAGCAGTACTTC. It translates to CASSPDKTYEQYF. Combining the CDR3 with reference TRBV5-6 and TRBJ2-7 gives the whole variable domain DAGVTQSPTHLIKTRGQQVTLRCSPKSGHDTVSWYQQALGQGPQFIFQYYEEEERQRGNFPDRFSGHQFPNYSSELNVNALLLGDSALYLCASSPDKTYEQYFGPGTRLTVT.

This clone was seen more than once but under ten times. The rearrangement joins TRBV5-1 to TRBJ2-5, with 9 bases fitting TRBD2. The CDR3 spans 16 residues. Germline loops: CDR1 SGHRS, CDR2 YFSETQ. Trimming took 0 bases from V and 1 from J; bases not matched to a gene: 4. CDR3: CASSLELAGPQETQYF. The CDR3 DNA reads as TGCGCCAGCAGCTTGGAACTAGCGGGCCCCCAAGAGACCCAGTACTTC.

This clone occurred a few times. The chain employs TRBV11-3 and TRBJ2-2; 11 bases are shared with TRBD1. The CDR3 is 16 residues long. Unmatched junction bases numbered 8, after V lost 5 bases and J lost 6 bases. Germline V gives CDR1 SGHNT, CDR2 YENEEA. CDR3 coding DNA: TGTGCCAGCAGCGGTGGACAGGGGGCTTTAGCCGGGGAGCTGTTTTTT. Its protein product is CASSGGQGALAGELFF.

A few counts support this clone. The rearrangement uses TRBV5-1 and TRBJ2-5; D gene unclear. This CDR3 spans 13 amino acids. Trimming cost V 0 bases and J 5 bases, with 8 bases left between them. The germline CDR1 and CDR2 sequences are SGHRS and YFSETQ. The CDR3, as DNA: TGCGCCAGCAGCTTGGCTAGAGAGGAGACCCAGTACTTC. It codes for CASSLAREETQYF. Variable domain in full (rest from reference TRBV5-1 and TRBJ2-5): KAGVTQTPRYLIKTRGQQVTLSCSPISGHRSVSWYQQTPGQGLQFLFEYFSETQRNKGNFPGRFSGRQFSNSRSEMNVSTLELGDSALYLCASSLAREETQYFGPGTRLLVL.

This chain connects TRBV7-9 to TRBJ1-1; the match to TRBD1 covers 9 bases. Trimming cost V 1 base and J 5 bases; bases outside gene matches: 8. The CDR3 totals 16 residues. Germline values: CDR1 SEHNR, CDR2 FQNEAQ (reference sequence). The DNA for the CDR3 is TGTGCCAGCAGCTTAGTAGGTACAGGGGGCATAACTGAAGCTTTCTTT. It translates to CASSLVGTGGITEAFF.

This clone was counted between two and nine times. V usage is TRBV6-1 and J usage is TRBJ2-1; TRBD2 matches 12 bases. The CDR3 has 14 amino acids. Trimming took 8 bases from V and 8 from J; bases not matched to a gene: 7. The germline CDR1 and CDR2 sequences are MNHNS and SASEGT. The CDR3 nucleotides read TGTGCCAGCCTCACTAGCGGGGGGCCTTATGAGCAGTTCTTC. This sequence encodes CASLTSGGPYEQFF.

This chain joins TRBV4-1 and TRBJ1-5; TRBD1 matches 8 bases. Losses at the gene ends were 4 bases for V and 7 bases for J; bases not matched to a gene: 6. Germline V gives CDR1 MGHRA, CDR2 YSYEKL. The length of the CDR3 is 14 residues. The CDR3 is CASSPTGDWQPQHF. The CDR3, as DNA: TGCGCCAGCAGCCCGACAGGGGATTGGCAGCCCCAGCATTTT.

The chain joins TRBV10-3 to TRBJ2-5; a weak D match, TRBD2 (5 bases). Germline assignment: CDR1 ENHRY and CDR2 SYGVKD. This CDR3 contains 14 residues. Trimming stripped 6 bases from V and 5 bases from J, with 16 bases between. The CDR3 spells CAIRQDGQRETQYF. Written as DNA, the CDR3 is TGTGCCATCAGACAAGACGGGCAGCGGGAGACCCAGTACTTC.

This clone was seen more than once but under ten times. The CDR3 sequence: CAISDYSGANVLTF. CDR3 nucleotide sequence: TGTGCCATCAGTGACTACTCTGGGGCCAACGTCCTGACTTTC. This chain uses TRBV10-3 with TRBJ2-6; D is unresolved. There are 14 residues in the CDR3. Germline CDR1 is ENHRY and CDR2 is SYGVKD. V lost 3 bases and J 0 bases, leaving 3 bases between the germline ends.

This chain uses TRBV11-2 with TRBJ2-6, with D perhaps TRBD1 (5 bases). The CDR3 contains 14 residues. Germline V lookup: CDR1 SGHAT, CDR2 FQNNGV. Trimming cost V 4 bases and J 2 bases, with 6 bases left between them. CDR3 in DNA: TGTGCCAGCAGCTCGACAGCTGGGGCCAACGTCCTGACTTTC. Encoded protein: CASSSTAGANVLTF.

V gene TRBV15 combines with J gene TRBJ2-2, with TRBD2 as a possible D gene (5 bases). Trimming left V 1 base short and J 0 bases short, with 9 bases between. Germline CDR1 is LNHNV and CDR2 is YYDKDF (reference sequence). The CDR3 is made up of 16 amino acids. CDR3: CATSRGGHSNTGELFF. CDR3 bases: TGTGCCACCAGCAGAGGCGGGCATTCGAACACCGGGGAGCTGTTTTTT.

This clone turned up a few times. V is TRBV15 and J is TRBJ2-7; 9 bases map to TRBD2. The ends lost 1 base at V and 5 bases at J; junction bases unmatched: 6. The length of the CDR3 is 15 residues. From germline, CDR1 is LNHNV and CDR2 YYDKDF (reference sequence). CDR3 sequence: CATSRGSGSSDEQYF. CDR3 coding DNA: TGTGCCACCAGCAGAGGTAGCGGGAGTAGCGACGAGCAGTACTTC.

J is TRBJ2-2 and V is TRBV11-3; no clear D. The germline CDR1 and CDR2 sequences are SGHNT and YENEEA. V was trimmed by 3 bases and J by 6 bases, leaving 5 bases between them. The CDR3 sequence is 12 residues long. CDR3 protein: CASSFEAGELFF. CDR3 DNA sequence: TGTGCCAGCAGCTTTGAGGCCGGGGAGCTGTTTTTT.